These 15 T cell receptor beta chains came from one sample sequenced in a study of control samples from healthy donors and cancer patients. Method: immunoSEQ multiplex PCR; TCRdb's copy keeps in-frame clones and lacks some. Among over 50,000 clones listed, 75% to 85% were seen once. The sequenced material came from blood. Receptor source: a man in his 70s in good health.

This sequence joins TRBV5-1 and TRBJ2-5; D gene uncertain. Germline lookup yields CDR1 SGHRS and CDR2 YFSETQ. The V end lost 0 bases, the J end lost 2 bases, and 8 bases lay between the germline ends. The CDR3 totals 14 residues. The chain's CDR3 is CASSLGGLQETQYF. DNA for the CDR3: TGCGCCAGCAGCTTGGGGGGTCTACAAGAGACCCAGTACTTC.

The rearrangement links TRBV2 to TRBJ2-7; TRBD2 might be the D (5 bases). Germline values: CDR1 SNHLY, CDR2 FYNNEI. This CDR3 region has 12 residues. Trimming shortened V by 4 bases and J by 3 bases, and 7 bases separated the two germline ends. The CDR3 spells CASSGDYYEQYF. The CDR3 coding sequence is TGTGCCAGCAGTGGAGACTACTACGAGCAGTACTTC.

The chain's CDR3 is CASSLAGSGQETQYF. The CDR3 bases are TGCGCCAGCAGCTTGGCAGGTAGCGGCCAAGAGACCCAGTACTTC. This sequence joins TRBV5-1 and TRBJ2-5; tentative D call: TRBD2 (6 bases). There are 15 residues in the CDR3. Germline CDR1 SGHRS, CDR2 YFSETQ. V shed 0 bases and J shed 1 base, with 10 bases lying between them.

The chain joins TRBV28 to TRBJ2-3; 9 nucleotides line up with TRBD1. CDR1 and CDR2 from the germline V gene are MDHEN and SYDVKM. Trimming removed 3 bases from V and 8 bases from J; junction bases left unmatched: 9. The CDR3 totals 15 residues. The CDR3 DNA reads TGTGCCAGCAGTTTTAGCGACAGGGGGAAAGGTACGCAGTATTTT. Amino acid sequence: CASSFSDRGKGTQYF.

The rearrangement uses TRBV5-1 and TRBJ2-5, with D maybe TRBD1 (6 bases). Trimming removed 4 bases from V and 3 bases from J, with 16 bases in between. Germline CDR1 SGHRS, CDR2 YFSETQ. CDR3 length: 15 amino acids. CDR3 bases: TGCGCCAGCAGCCCGTGGGGACACCTAAAAGAGACCCAGTACTTC. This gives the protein CASSPWGHLKETQYF.

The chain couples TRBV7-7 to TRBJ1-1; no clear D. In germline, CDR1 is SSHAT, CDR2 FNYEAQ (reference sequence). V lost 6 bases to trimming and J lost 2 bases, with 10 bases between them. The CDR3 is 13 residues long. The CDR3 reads CASSQALNTEAFF. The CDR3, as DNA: TGTGCCAGCAGTCAAGCCCTCAACACTGAAGCTTTCTTT.

The CDR3 nucleotides read TGTGCCAGCTCAGTTCCGACAGAGAACACCGGGGAGCTGTTTTTT. Its protein is CASSVPTENTGELFF. The V and J genes are TRBV18 and TRBJ2-2, with D maybe TRBD1 (5 bases). CDR1 and CDR2 from the germline V gene are KGHSH and LQKENI. V was shortened by 5 bases and J by 1 base, with 11 bases between the two germline ends. The CDR3 runs to 15 residues.

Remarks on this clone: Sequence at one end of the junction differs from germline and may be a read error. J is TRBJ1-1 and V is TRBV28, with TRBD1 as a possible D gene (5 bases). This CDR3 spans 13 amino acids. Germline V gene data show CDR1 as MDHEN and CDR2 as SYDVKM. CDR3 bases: TGTGCCAGCAGTCCCCCCAATCAGAGCCGGGACGCTTTT. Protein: CASSPPNQSRDAF.

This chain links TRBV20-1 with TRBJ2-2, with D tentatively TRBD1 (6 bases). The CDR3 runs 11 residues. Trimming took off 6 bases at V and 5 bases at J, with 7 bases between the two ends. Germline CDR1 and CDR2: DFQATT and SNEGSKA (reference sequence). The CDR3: CSARGTGELFF. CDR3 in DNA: TGCAGTGCGAGGGGGACCGGGGAGCTGTTTTTT.

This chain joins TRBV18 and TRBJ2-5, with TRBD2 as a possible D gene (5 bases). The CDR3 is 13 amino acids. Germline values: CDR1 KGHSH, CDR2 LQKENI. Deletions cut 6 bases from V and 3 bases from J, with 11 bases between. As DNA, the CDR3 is TGTGCCAGCTCGGCAGGACTCAAAGAGACCCAGTACTTC. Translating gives CASSAGLKETQYF.

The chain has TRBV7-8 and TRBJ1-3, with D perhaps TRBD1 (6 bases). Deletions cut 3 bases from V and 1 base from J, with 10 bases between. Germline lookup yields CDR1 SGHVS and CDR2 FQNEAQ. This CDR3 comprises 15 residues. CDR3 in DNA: TGTGCCAGCAGCTTGGGGGCATTTTCTGGAAACACCATATATTTT. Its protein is CASSLGAFSGNTIYF.

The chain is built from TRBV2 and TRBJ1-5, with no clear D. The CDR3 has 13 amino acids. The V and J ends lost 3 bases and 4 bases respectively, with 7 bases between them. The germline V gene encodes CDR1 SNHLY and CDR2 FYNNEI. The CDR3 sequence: CASSDTGNQPQHF. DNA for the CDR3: TGTGCCAGCAGTGACACGGGGAATCAGCCCCAGCATTTT.

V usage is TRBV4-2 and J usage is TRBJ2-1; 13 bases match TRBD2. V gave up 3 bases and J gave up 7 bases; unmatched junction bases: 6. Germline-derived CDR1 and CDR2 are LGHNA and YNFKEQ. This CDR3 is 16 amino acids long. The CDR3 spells CASSQLLAGGPNEQFF. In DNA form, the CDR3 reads TGTGCCAGCAGCCAGCTACTAGCGGGAGGGCCTAATGAGCAGTTCTTC.

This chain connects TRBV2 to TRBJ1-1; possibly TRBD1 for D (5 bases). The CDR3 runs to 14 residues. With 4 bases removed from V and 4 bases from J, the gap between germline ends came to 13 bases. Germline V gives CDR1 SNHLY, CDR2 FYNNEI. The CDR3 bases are TGTGCCAGCAGTGCGACAGTCTATGCCACTGAAGCTTTCTTT. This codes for CASSATVYATEAFF.

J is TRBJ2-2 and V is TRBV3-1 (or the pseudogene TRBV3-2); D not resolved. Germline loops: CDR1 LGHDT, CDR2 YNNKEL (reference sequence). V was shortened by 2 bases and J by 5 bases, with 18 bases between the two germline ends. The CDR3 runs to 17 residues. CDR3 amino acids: CASSQPLATRRTGELFF. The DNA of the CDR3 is TGTGCCAGCAGCCAACCTCTCGCGACAAGGCGGACCGGGGAGCTGTTTTTT.